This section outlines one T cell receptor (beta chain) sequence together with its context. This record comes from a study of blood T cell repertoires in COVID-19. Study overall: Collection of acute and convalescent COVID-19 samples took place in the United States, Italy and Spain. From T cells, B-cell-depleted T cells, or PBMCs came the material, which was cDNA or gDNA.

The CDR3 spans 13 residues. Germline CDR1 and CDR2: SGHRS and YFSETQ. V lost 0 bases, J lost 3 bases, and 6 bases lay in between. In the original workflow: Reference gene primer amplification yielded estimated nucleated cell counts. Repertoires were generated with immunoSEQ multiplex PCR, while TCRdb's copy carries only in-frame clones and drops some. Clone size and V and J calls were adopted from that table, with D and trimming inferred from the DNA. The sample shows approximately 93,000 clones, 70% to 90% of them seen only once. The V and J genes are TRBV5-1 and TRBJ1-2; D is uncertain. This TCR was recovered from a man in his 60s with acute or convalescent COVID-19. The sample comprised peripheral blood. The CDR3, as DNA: TGCGCCAGCAGCTTGGCCTTAGACTATGGCTACACCTTC. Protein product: CASSLALDYGYTF.